A single sample gave rise to the 3 T cell receptor beta chains below, sequenced in a study of T cell repertoires in cytomegalovirus infection. One entry per CDR3 protein results from TCRdb running MiXCR on the reads. The table has about 260,000 distinct CDR3 sequences, roughly 15% seen once. The source material was PBMCs. The receptors stem from a human donor in good health (CMV status not recorded). Some clones in this sample may be carry-over from other donors' samples.

This clonotype has at least ten counts. The rearrangement joins TRBV5-1 to TRBJ1-5; the D gene is possibly TRBD1 (6 bases). The CDR3 runs 15 residues. The germline CDR1 and CDR2 sequences are SGHRS and YFSETQ. Deletions cut 0 bases from V and 4 bases from J, with 11 bases between. This chain's CDR3 is CASSLEGVENQPQHF. The DNA of the CDR3 is TGCGCCAGCAGCTTGGAGGGGGTGGAGAATCAGCCCCAGCATTTT.

This clonotype occurred many times. The chain couples TRBV7-3 to TRBJ2-3, with 14 bases identical to TRBD2. The germline V gene encodes CDR1 SGHTA and CDR2 FQGTGA. The CDR3 totals 17 residues. Trimming at V came to 4 bases and at J to 1 base, leaving 4 bases not matched to a gene. CDR3 region: CASSSTSGRVGTDTQYF. CDR3 DNA sequence: TGTGCCAGCAGCTCGACTAGCGGGAGGGTTGGCACAGATACGCAGTATTTT.

This chain connects TRBV12-3 or TRBV12-4 to TRBJ2-5; a weak D match, TRBD2 (6 bases). V gave up 6 bases and J gave up 4 bases, with 15 bases separating them. CDR3 length: 14 amino acids. The CDR3 region is CASRLSLGGETQYF. The CDR3 DNA reads as TGTGCCAGCAGACTCAGTTTGGGAGGAGAGACCCAGTACTTC.